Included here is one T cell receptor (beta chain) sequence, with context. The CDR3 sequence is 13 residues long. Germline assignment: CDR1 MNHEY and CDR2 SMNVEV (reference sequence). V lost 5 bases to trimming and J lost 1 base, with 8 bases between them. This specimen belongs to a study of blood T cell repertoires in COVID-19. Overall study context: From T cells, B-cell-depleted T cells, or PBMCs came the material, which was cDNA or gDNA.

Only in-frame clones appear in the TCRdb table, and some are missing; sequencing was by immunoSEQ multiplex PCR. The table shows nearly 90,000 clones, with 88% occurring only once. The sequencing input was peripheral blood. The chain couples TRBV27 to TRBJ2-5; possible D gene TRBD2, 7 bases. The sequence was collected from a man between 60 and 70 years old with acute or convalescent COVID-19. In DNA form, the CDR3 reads TGTGCCAGCAGTAGGGGGGGCCAAGAGACCCAGTACTTC. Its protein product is CASSRGGQETQYF.